This T cell receptor (beta chain) was sequenced during a study of T cell responses to AZD1222 COVID-19 vaccine. The study's findings and limits: Dominant at 160-218 and 743-854, vaccine-associated CD4 TCRs also spanned spike. Unmutated variant regions reportedly attract nearly half of all spike-specific TCRs.

Germline V lookup: CDR1 MNHEY, CDR2 SVGEGT. The CDR3 runs 13 residues. V gave up 6 bases and J gave up 7 bases, with 15 bases separating them. On this clone itself: Antigen unknown.

The method was immunoSEQ multiplex PCR; TCRdb's version includes in-frame clones alone and lacks a portion of them. The data show some 150,000 clones, 90% to 95% seen once. Sequencing used peripheral blood, obtained on day 0 of AZD1222 vaccination. The clonotype comes from an adult in good health. The chain has TRBV6-2 or TRBV6-3 and TRBJ1-2, with D uncertain. The CDR3 sequence: CASSLGGYGGYTF. The CDR3 DNA sequence: TGTGCCAGCAGCCTAGGAGGGTACGGTGGCTACACCTTC.